The 26 T cell receptor beta chains presented below share a single source sample, sequenced in a study of Ad26.COV2.S vaccination and SARS-CoV-2 variants. Using immunoSEQ multiplex PCR, the repertoire was profiled, and TCRdb retains in-frame clones only, with some absent. Of fewer than 400,000 clones listed, approximately 91% are singletons. Treatment reported: roughly 19 received Ad26.COV2.S at low or high dose, single or two shots; 5 received placebo; per-sample allocation not given. Sampling was performed 63 days after the first vaccine or placebo injection. The sequencing here drew on peripheral blood, taken in a trial of Ad26.COV2.S vaccine versus placebo. These receptors came from a person aged 18 to 65 who received the Ad26.COV2.S COVID-19 vaccine or a placebo.

The chain recombines TRBV7-2 with TRBJ2-5, with TRBD2 matching over 7 bases. Germline V gives CDR1 SGHTA, CDR2 FQGNSA. The CDR3 runs 15 residues. Germline trimming cut 0 bases from V and 0 bases from J; bases unmatched to any gene: 1. The CDR3 region is CASSLAGGYQETQYF. The CDR3, as DNA: TGTGCCAGCAGCTTAGCGGGAGGGTACCAAGAGACCCAGTACTTC.

This chain joins TRBV4-2 and TRBJ2-7, with D maybe TRBD1 (5 bases). CDR3 size: 15 residues. Trimming removed 1 base at V and 5 bases at J, with 15 bases between. CDR1 and CDR2 (germline): LGHNA, YNFKEQ. The CDR3 loop is CASSQGERGGHEQYF. CDR3 DNA sequence: TGTGCCAGCAGCCAAGGAGAAAGGGGCGGACACGAGCAGTACTTC.

This sequence joins TRBV24-1 and TRBJ2-3; 8 bases map to TRBD2. In germline, CDR1 is KGHDR, CDR2 SFDVKD. The CDR3 contains 15 residues. Unmatched junction bases numbered 7, after V lost 5 bases and J lost 4 bases. CDR3 DNA: TGTGCCACCAGTGTTAGCGGGAATTATGCAGATACGCAGTATTTT. As protein: CATSVSGNYADTQYF.

This rearrangement joins TRBV11-2 to TRBJ2-1; 9 bases line up with TRBD2. CDR3 size: 15 residues. V dropped 5 bases and J dropped 2; count of bases not matched to a gene: 4. Germline CDR1 is SGHAT and CDR2 is FQNNGV. CDR3 residues: CASSLLAGPYNEQFF. The CDR3 region has the DNA TGTGCCAGCAGCCTACTAGCGGGCCCCTACAATGAGCAGTTCTTC.

The chain has TRBV9 and TRBJ2-3, with D uncertain. CDR3 length equals 10 residues. The germline V gene has CDR1 SGDLS and CDR2 YYNGEE. The V end lost 4 bases, the J end lost 10 bases, and 7 bases lay between the germline ends. In DNA, the CDR3 is TGTGCCAGCAGCCCCTTGCCGCAGTATTTT. Its translation is CASSPLPQYF. The entire variable domain, with the rest obtained from reference TRBV9 and TRBJ2-3, is as follows: DSGVTQTPKHLITATGQRVTLRCSPRSGDLSVYWYQQSLDQGLQFLIQYYNGEERAKGNILERFSAQQFPDLHSELNLSSLELGDSALYFCASSPLPQYFGPGTRLTVL.

The DNA for the CDR3 is TGTGCCAGCAGTGGACTAGTCGATGAGCAGTTCTTC. Translated, it gives CASSGLVDEQFF. V and J are TRBV6-2 or TRBV6-3 and TRBJ2-1; 7 bases are a match to TRBD2. Germline V gene sequence: CDR1 MNHEY, CDR2 SVGEGT. The CDR3 runs 12 residues. V dropped 5 bases and J dropped 8; count of bases not matched to a gene: 3.

This CDR3 reads CASRDRGRHEKLFF. The DNA for the CDR3 is TGTGCCAGCAGAGACAGGGGGCGGCATGAAAAACTGTTTTTT. This chain links TRBV6-5 with TRBJ1-4, with 10 bases aligning to TRBD1. Germline trimming cut 6 bases from V and 6 bases from J; bases unmatched to any gene: 4. CDR1 is MNHEY, CDR2 SVGAGI, per germline. The CDR3 sequence is 14 residues long.

This chain joins TRBV4-3 and TRBJ2-1; D gene uncertain. CDR1 is LGHNA and CDR2 is YSLEER in the germline V gene. The CDR3 runs 14 residues. Between the trimmed V and J ends, which lost 3 bases and 5 bases, there was a span of 11 bases. For the CDR3, the DNA is TGCGCCAGCAGCCACTCGACTGGAAACAATGAGCAGTTCTTC. Translating it yields CASSHSTGNNEQFF.

The chain is built from TRBV5-1 and TRBJ2-7; D not certain. CDR1 SGHRS and CDR2 YFSETQ come from the germline V gene. V lost 0 bases and J 5 bases, leaving 12 bases between the germline ends. This CDR3 contains 14 residues. The CDR3 DNA follows: TGCGCCAGCAGCTTGGGGGGATCCCTCAACGAGCAGTACTTC. It is translated as CASSLGGSLNEQYF.

Note on this clone: The same CDR3 can be traced to other DNA sequences in this sample. This rearrangement joins TRBV2 to TRBJ1-2; D ambiguous. CDR1 and CDR2 from the germline V gene are SNHLY and FYNNEI. This CDR3 is 13 amino acids long. V lost 2 bases and J 5 bases, leaving 9 bases between the germline ends. The CDR3 region is CASSERGLYGYTF. The CDR3 region has the DNA TGTGCCAGCAGTGAACGGGGTTTGTATGGCTACACCTTC. The entire variable domain, with the rest obtained from reference TRBV2 and TRBJ1-2, is as follows: EPEVTQTPSHQVTQMGQEVILRCVPISNHLYFYWYRQILGQKVEFLVSFYNNEISEKSEIFDDQFSVERPDGSNFTLKIRSTKLEDSAMYFCASSERGLYGYTFGSGTRLTVV.

The gene calls are TRBV28 and TRBJ2-2; D not certain. This CDR3 is built from 12 residues. V dropped 3 bases and J dropped 13 bases, with 12 bases sitting between them. Looked up from germline, CDR1 is MDHEN and CDR2 is SYDVKM. CDR3 residues: CASSFGPIGLFF. The CDR3 region has the DNA TGTGCCAGCAGTTTCGGACCAATCGGGCTGTTTTTT.

The V call is TRBV27, the J call TRBJ1-1; 8 bases fit TRBD1. The CDR3 is 14 amino acids. The trim removed 6 bases at V and 3 bases at J, leaving 6 bases unmatched. CDR1 and CDR2 from the germline V gene are MNHEY and SMNVEV (reference sequence). The CDR3 region is CASRLGTGYTEAFF. The DNA of the CDR3 is TGTGCCAGCAGACTCGGGACAGGCTACACTGAAGCTTTCTTT.

The gene calls are TRBV28 and TRBJ1-5, with 10 bases lining up with TRBD1. From germline, CDR1 is MDHEN and CDR2 SYDVKM. J gave up 3 bases and V 0 bases, and 5 bases lay outside the gene matches. The length of the CDR3 is 17 residues. CDR3 sequence: CASSLWAGQGNNQPQHF. For the CDR3, the DNA is TGTGCCAGCAGTTTATGGGCGGGACAGGGGAACAATCAGCCCCAGCATTTT.

V gene TRBV27 combines with J gene TRBJ2-7; 10 bases are shared with TRBD2. J gave up 2 bases and V 6 bases, and 1 base lay outside the gene matches. Germline loops: CDR1 MNHEY, CDR2 SMNVEV (reference sequence). The length of the CDR3 is 13 residues. CDR3 sequence: CASRSGRAYEQYF. The CDR3 bases are TGTGCCAGCAGGAGCGGGAGGGCCTACGAGCAGTACTTC.

The V and J genes are TRBV19 and TRBJ2-2, with D perhaps matching TRBD1 or TRBD2 (6 bases each). The ends were cut back, 6 bases at V and 1 base at J, with 12 bases in the middle. Germline-derived CDR1 and CDR2 are LNHDA and SQIVND (reference sequence). The CDR3 is 15 amino acids. CDR3 residues: CASSRGTLNTGELFF. Here the CDR3 DNA reads TGTGCCAGTAGCCGGGGGACATTGAACACCGGGGAGCTGTTTTTT.

J is TRBJ2-5 and V is TRBV29-1, with 11 bases that match TRBD1. The V gene end was trimmed by 6 bases and the J gene end by 5 bases; junction bases not matched to a gene: 5. CDR3 length: 13 residues. Germline CDR1 and CDR2: SQVTM and ANQGSEA. CDR3 DNA sequence: TGCAGCGTGGGACAGGGGGTCGGGGAGACCCAGTACTTC. It yields the protein CSVGQGVGETQYF.

V is TRBV5-1 and J is TRBJ2-1, with D hard to call. This CDR3 is built from 12 residues. Trimming removed 2 bases at V and 3 bases at J, with 3 bases between. Germline assignment: CDR1 SGHRS and CDR2 YFSETQ. CDR3 DNA sequence: TGCGCCAGCAGCTTACTCTACAATGAGCAGTTCTTC. Amino acids: CASSLLYNEQFF.

V gene TRBV10-3 combines with J gene TRBJ1-1; a possible D gene is TRBD1 (6 bases). Looked up from germline, CDR1 is ENHRY and CDR2 is SYGVKD. Trimming cost V 0 bases and J 9 bases, with 14 bases left between them. The CDR3 is 14 residues long. In DNA form, the CDR3 reads TGTGCCATCAGTGAGTCGACCTCGGGGGCGCAAGCTTTCTTT. The encoded protein is CAISESTSGAQAFF.

This rearrangement joins TRBV12-3 or TRBV12-4 to TRBJ2-3; maybe TRBD2 (5 bases). This CDR3 comprises 12 residues. Deletions cut 5 bases from V and 11 bases from J, with 14 bases between. The CDR3 nucleotides read TGTGCCAGCAGTGACCCGCCCGGAGGGCAGTATTTT. Its protein is CASSDPPGGQYF.

The rearrangement links TRBV24-1 to TRBJ2-2; D not resolved. The germline gives CDR1 KGHDR, CDR2 SFDVKD. The CDR3 has 13 residues. V dropped 4 bases and J dropped 9 bases, with 11 bases sitting between them. CDR3 nucleotides: TGTGCCACCAGTGACAGACTCAACCGGGAGCTGTTTTTT. Translation gives CATSDRLNRELFF.

The chain employs TRBV6-1 and TRBJ2-2, with 8 nucleotides matching TRBD2. Germline CDR1 MNHNS, CDR2 SASEGT. The CDR3 runs to 16 residues. After removal of 1 base from V and 6 bases from J, the junction contained 7 bases not matched to a gene. In DNA form, the CDR3 reads TGTGCCAGCAGTGAAGAGGTAGCGGGACGGTCCGGGGAGCTGTTTTTT. It is translated as CASSEEVAGRSGELFF.

The V call is TRBV3-1 (or the pseudogene TRBV3-2), the J call TRBJ2-5; D remains unclear. Per the germline V gene, CDR1 is LGHDT and CDR2 is YNNKEL (reference sequence). V lost 7 bases and J 7 bases, leaving 19 bases between the germline ends. This CDR3 contains 14 residues. In DNA, the CDR3 is TGTGCCAGCACCCCGGGCGCTTCGAGTCGGACCCAGTACTTC. This encodes CASTPGASSRTQYF.

The CDR3, as DNA: TGTGCCAGCAGCTTAACGGTTAGAGGGTCGGGCACTGAAGCTTTCTTT. Translated, it gives CASSLTVRGSGTEAFF. The chain couples TRBV7-3 to TRBJ1-1; D is undetermined. Germline V CDR1 and CDR2: SGHTA, FQGTGA. Trimming left V 0 bases short and J 4 bases short, with 15 bases between. The CDR3 contains 16 residues.

The V gene is TRBV5-1, the J gene TRBJ2-1; D is possibly TRBD2 (6 bases). The CDR3 runs 13 residues. CDR1 SGHRS and CDR2 YFSETQ come from the germline V gene. Trimming removed 2 bases from V and 10 bases from J, with 13 bases in between. The CDR3 DNA reads TGCGCCAGCAGCTTTAACCTAGCGACCGAGCAGTTCTTC. Protein product: CASSFNLATEQFF.

V and J are TRBV11-3 and TRBJ2-7, with 7 bases matching TRBD1. Unmatched junction bases numbered 7, after V lost 5 bases and J lost 3 bases. CDR1 and CDR2 from the germline V gene are SGHNT and YENEEA. This CDR3 has 14 residues. Written as DNA, the CDR3 is TGTGCCAGCAGCACCCAGGACAGGAACTACGAGCAGTACTTC. As protein: CASSTQDRNYEQYF.

This clone was counted between two and nine times. V is TRBV11-2 and J is TRBJ2-7; tentative D call: TRBD1 (6 bases). Trimming cost V 1 base and J 3 bases, with 7 bases left between them. Looked up from germline, CDR1 is SGHAT and CDR2 is FQNNGV. The CDR3 is made up of 13 amino acids. In nucleotides, the CDR3 is TGTGCCAGCAGCTTAGTCAGGGGCTACGAGCAGTACTTC. This codes for CASSLVRGYEQYF.